The 25 T cell receptor beta chains reported below all come from one sample, sequenced in a study of T cell responses to AZD1222 COVID-19 vaccine. Profiling relied on immunoSEQ multiplex PCR, and the TCRdb table lists in-frame clones only, not all of them. The table has 96,000 or so clones, 90% seen once. The specimen comprised peripheral blood, sampled on day 0 of AZD1222 vaccination. The origin of the receptors is an adult in good health.

The rearrangement uses TRBV19 and TRBJ1-4; D gene ambiguous. The CDR3 is 16 amino acids. V was cut by 1 base and J by 7 bases, with 16 bases left in between. Germline V CDR1 and CDR2: LNHDA, SQIVND (reference sequence). The CDR3 region is CASSIATGRATEKLFF. The CDR3, as DNA: TGTGCCAGTAGTATAGCCACCGGACGGGCGACTGAAAAACTGTTTTTT.

This rearrangement joins TRBV28 to TRBJ2-4; TRBD2 matches at 8 bases. The CDR3 contains 15 residues. Germline lookup yields CDR1 MDHEN and CDR2 SYDVKM. Trimming at V came to 3 bases and at J to 4 bases, leaving 5 bases not matched to a gene. The CDR3 is CASSFSSSGKNIQYF. CDR3 sequence (DNA): TGTGCCAGCAGTTTTTCTTCTAGCGGGAAAAACATTCAGTACTTC.

CDR3 sequence (DNA): TGTGCCAGCAGTGACTCGACTAGCGGGAGCAATGAGCAGTTCTTC. Encoded protein: CASSDSTSGSNEQFF. V and J are TRBV6-4 and TRBJ2-1; 12 nucleotides align to TRBD2. The CDR3 covers 15 residues. Germline values: CDR1 MRHNA, CDR2 SNTAGT. V lost 0 bases to trimming and J lost 6 bases; unmatched junction nucleotides: 0.

V and J are TRBV30 and TRBJ2-2; 7 bases fit TRBD2. The CDR3 spans 16 residues. Germline lookup yields CDR1 GTSNPN and CDR2 SVGIG (reference sequence). V trimming: 5 bases; J trimming: 0 bases; junction bases outside the gene matches: 9. The CDR3 nucleotides read TGTGCCTGGGGACATGGGCGGGGGTCGAACACCGGGGAGCTGTTTTTT. This gives the protein CAWGHGRGSNTGELFF.

The chain links TRBV7-6 to TRBJ2-7; D gene uncertain. The germline V gene encodes CDR1 SGHVS and CDR2 FNYEAQ. Trimming removed 1 base at V and 0 bases at J, with 13 bases between. The CDR3 runs to 16 residues. CDR3 loop: CASSLEAGSSSYEQYF. The CDR3 DNA reads TGTGCCAGCAGCTTAGAGGCCGGATCGAGCTCCTACGAGCAGTACTTC.

The J gene is TRBJ2-3, the V gene TRBV24-1, with D hard to call. CDR1 is KGHDR, CDR2 SFDVKD, per germline. The CDR3 totals 15 residues. The V end lost 4 bases, the J end lost 4 bases, and 14 bases lay between the germline ends. CDR3 coding DNA: TGTGCCACCAGTGAGGCCGCGGTTGTGGCAGATACGCAGTATTTT. This sequence encodes CATSEAAVVADTQYF.

The sample holds one count of this clone. The chain employs TRBV5-4 and TRBJ2-3; tentatively, D is TRBD2 (6 bases). CDR3 length equals 17 residues. V lost 10 bases, J lost 0 bases, and 24 bases lay in between. The germline V gene encodes CDR1 SGHNT and CDR2 YYREEE (reference sequence). The CDR3 loop reads CADTVVGRGPSTDTQYF. DNA for the CDR3: TGTGCCGACACGGTTGTAGGGCGGGGACCTAGCACAGATACGCAGTATTTT. The full variable domain, rest sourced from reference TRBV5-4 and TRBJ2-3, is ETGVTQSPTHLIKTRGQQVTLRCSSQSGHNTVSWYQQALGQGPQFIFQYYREEENGRGNFPPRFSGLQFPNYSSELNVNALELDDSALYLCADTVVGRGPSTDTQYFGPGTRLTVL.

The CDR3 sequence: CASSFLGAVEQFF. The CDR3 nucleotides read TGTGCCAGCAGCTTTTTGGGGGCTGTTGAGCAGTTCTTC. V usage is TRBV7-3 and J usage is TRBJ2-1; D is possibly TRBD1 (6 bases). This CDR3 is built from 13 residues. Germline V lookup: CDR1 SGHTA, CDR2 FQGTGA. Between the trimmed V and J ends, which lost 3 bases and 9 bases, there was a span of 12 bases.

Concerning this clone itself: This CDR3 is also generated by other DNA sequences in the sample. The chain combines TRBV24-1 with TRBJ1-2; 9 bases fit TRBD1. Germline trimming cut 4 bases from V and 2 bases from J; bases unmatched to any gene: 4. Germline V gene data show CDR1 as KGHDR and CDR2 as SFDVKD. This CDR3 has 15 residues. The CDR3 coding sequence is TGTGCCACCAGTGAGTCAGGACAGGGGAACTATGGCTACACCTTC. Amino acids: CATSESGQGNYGYTF.

The chain uses TRBV7-2 and TRBJ2-5; perhaps TRBD2 as D (6 bases). V lost 5 bases and J 4 bases, leaving 14 bases between the germline ends. Per germline, CDR1 SGHTA and CDR2 FQGNSA. The CDR3 loop spans 14 amino acids. CDR3 DNA sequence: TGTGCCAGCAGCCAGGGACTGGTCCGAGAGACCCAGTACTTC. This codes for CASSQGLVRETQYF.

This chain links TRBV5-4 with TRBJ1-6; D is ambiguous. Germline loops: CDR1 SGHNT, CDR2 YYREEE (reference sequence). The CDR3 is made up of 17 amino acids. V was cut by 1 base and J by 7 bases, with 18 bases left in between. As DNA, the CDR3 is TGTGCCAGCAGCTTGCTTGGTTGGCAAGGGCGAAATTCACCCCTCCACTTT. This sequence encodes CASSLLGWQGRNSPLHF.

V gene TRBV7-8 combines with J gene TRBJ2-7, with D possibly TRBD1 on 6 matching bases. This CDR3 is built from 16 residues. The V gene lost 1 base and the J gene lost 5 bases, with 18 bases spanning the gap. Germline CDR1 reads SGHVS; CDR2 reads FQNEAQ. The CDR3 DNA follows: TGTGCCAGCAGCTTAGGAACAGGGCCCTCGCGGAACGAGCAGTACTTC. Translated: CASSLGTGPSRNEQYF.

This chain uses TRBV27 with TRBJ2-7, with 11 bases aligning to TRBD1. CDR1 is MNHEY and CDR2 is SMNVEV in the germline V gene (reference sequence). V dropped 4 bases and J dropped 2; count of bases not matched to a gene: 7. The CDR3 has 16 residues. CDR3 region: CASSWDRGAGTYEQYF. The CDR3 coding sequence is TGTGCCAGCAGTTGGGACAGGGGGGCGGGGACCTACGAGCAGTACTTC.

This sequence joins TRBV18 and TRBJ2-2; D gene uncertain. This CDR3 contains 15 residues. Germline V lookup: CDR1 KGHSH, CDR2 LQKENI. With 1 base removed from V and 1 base from J, the gap between germline ends came to 7 bases. As DNA, the CDR3 is TGTGCCAGCTCACCACAGGAGATGAACACCGGGGAGCTGTTTTTT. Its translation is CASSPQEMNTGELFF.

V usage is TRBV19 and J usage is TRBJ1-4, with a tentative D call TRBD1 (5 bases). V gave up 3 bases and J gave up 6 bases, with 14 bases separating them. This CDR3 has 15 residues. Germline CDR1 LNHDA, CDR2 SQIVND (reference sequence). In DNA, the CDR3 is TGTGCCAGTAGTATGGCAGGGTTTGAGGATGAAAAACTGTTTTTT. Translated: CASSMAGFEDEKLFF.

The V call is TRBV23-1, the J call TRBJ1-1; D perhaps matches TRBD1 (5 bases). TRBV23-1 falls under the ORF class, with uncertain function. V was shortened by 3 bases and J by 1 base, with 9 bases between the two germline ends. The CDR3 extends over 14 amino acids. CDR3 nucleotides: TGCGCCAGCAGTCAGCCTACAGGGAACACTGAAGCTTTCTTT. Its translation: CASSQPTGNTEAFF.

The chain combines TRBV5-1 with TRBJ2-5; 12 bases match TRBD1. The trim removed 0 bases at V and 4 bases at J, leaving 4 bases unmatched. Germline CDR1 is SGHRS and CDR2 is YFSETQ. This CDR3 is built from 16 residues. The CDR3 nucleotides read TGCGCCAGCAGCTTGGCCGGGACAGGGGGCAGAGAGACCCAGTACTTC. Protein product: CASSLAGTGGRETQYF.

The chain uses TRBV27 and TRBJ2-2; the D gene is possibly TRBD2 (6 bases). CDR1 and CDR2 from the germline V gene are MNHEY and SMNVEV (reference sequence). The V end lost 2 bases, the J end lost 5 bases, and 6 bases lay between the germline ends. CDR3 length: 13 amino acids. The CDR3 sequence is CASSLRGTGELFF. The CDR3 region has the DNA TGTGCCAGCAGTTTACGGGGGACCGGGGAGCTGTTTTTT.

The chain is built from TRBV6-5 and TRBJ1-1; D may be TRBD1 (5 bases). Per the germline V gene, CDR1 is MNHEY and CDR2 is SVGAGI. Deletions cut 6 bases from V and 6 bases from J, with 11 bases between. This CDR3 contains 12 residues. DNA for the CDR3: TGTGCCAGCAGCCGGGGACGGTCTGAAGCTTTCTTT. It is translated as CASSRGRSEAFF.

In nucleotides, the CDR3 is TGTGCCAGTAGTTTCAGGGGGGGCAATGAGCAGTTCTTC. It yields the protein CASSFRGGNEQFF. The chain recombines TRBV19 with TRBJ2-1, with D tentatively TRBD1 or TRBD2 (7 bases each). V was cut by 5 bases and J by 6 bases, with 11 bases left in between. CDR1 and CDR2 (germline): LNHDA, SQIVND (reference sequence). The CDR3 has 13 residues.

The V call is TRBV19, the J call TRBJ2-2, with D uncertain. V lost 2 bases to trimming and J lost 6 bases, with 10 bases between them. Per the germline V gene, CDR1 is LNHDA and CDR2 is SQIVND (reference sequence). The CDR3 consists of 14 residues. CDR3 nucleotide sequence: TGTGCCAGTAGTATAAGTAGGGTACCCGGGGAGCTGTTTTTT. Translated: CASSISRVPGELFF. Using reference TRBV19 and TRBJ2-2 for the parts outside the CDR3, the full variable domain is DGGITQSPKYLFRKEGQNVTLSCEQNLNHDAMYWYRQDPGQGLRLIYYSQIVNDFQKGDIAEGYSVSREKKESFPLTVTSAQKNPTAFYLCASSISRVPGELFFGEGSRLTVL.

The V call is TRBV5-1, the J call TRBJ2-2; D tentatively reads TRBD1 or TRBD2 (6 bases each). Germline values: CDR1 SGHRS, CDR2 YFSETQ. V lost 4 bases, J lost 5 bases, and 15 bases lay in between. The CDR3 runs to 15 residues. The CDR3 region is CASSLAGTTTGELFF. CDR3 DNA: TGCGCCAGCAGCCTGGCGGGGACAACAACCGGGGAGCTGTTTTTT.

Written as DNA, the CDR3 is TGTGCCAGCGGGACAGCCCTCTCTGGAAACACCATATATTTT. Its protein is CASGTALSGNTIYF. The chain joins TRBV28 to TRBJ1-3; 7 nucleotides match TRBD1. V was clipped by 8 bases and J by 0 bases; unmatched bases: 4. There are 14 residues in the CDR3. CDR1 is MDHEN, CDR2 SYDVKM, per germline.

In DNA, the CDR3 is TGTGCCAGCAGCTCAGGGTTAAGTGGCTACACCTTC. As protein: CASSSGLSGYTF. The chain employs TRBV5-6 and TRBJ1-2, with a tentative D call TRBD1 (5 bases). V lost 3 bases to trimming and J lost 7 bases, with 10 bases between them. Per the germline V gene, CDR1 is SGHDT and CDR2 is YYEEEE. The CDR3 has 12 residues.

This chain joins TRBV27 and TRBJ2-7; TRBD1 matches 9 bases. V was pared by 5 bases and J by 1 base, with 9 bases of the junction left unmatched. The length of the CDR3 is 16 residues. CDR1 is MNHEY and CDR2 is SMNVEV in the germline V gene (reference sequence). In DNA form, the CDR3 reads TGTGCCAGCAGTCAAGGACAGGGGTCCCTTTCCTACGAGCAGTACTTC. As protein: CASSQGQGSLSYEQYF.